These 19 T cell receptor beta chains share one sample of origin, sequenced in a study of cytomegalovirus exposure and HLA in healthy donors. Only in-frame clones appear in the TCRdb table, and some are missing; sequencing was by immunoSEQ multiplex PCR. This sample has roughly 58,000 clones, with around 90% found just once. The sequenced sample consisted of PBMCs. The receptors were gathered from a man younger than 35 in good health and CMV-seronegative.

The gene calls are TRBV29-1 and TRBJ2-3; 8 bases align to TRBD2. Losses at the gene ends were 7 bases for V and 5 bases for J; bases not matched to a gene: 5. CDR3 length equals 12 residues. CDR1 SQVTM and CDR2 ANQGSEA come from the germline V gene. This CDR3 reads CSGGAGVDTQYF. The CDR3 nucleotides read TGCAGCGGTGGAGCGGGAGTAGATACGCAGTATTTT.

The V gene is TRBV4-1, the J gene TRBJ2-5; D gene uncertain. The CDR3 is made up of 16 amino acids. CDR1 MGHRA and CDR2 YSYEKL come from the germline V gene. Trimming cost V 0 bases and J 5 bases, with 16 bases left between them. Here the CDR3 DNA reads TGCGCCAGCAGCCAAGAACTGGCGGCTTCGGTGGAGACCCAGTACTTC. Its translation: CASSQELAASVETQYF.

The chain has TRBV29-1 and TRBJ2-2; TRBD2 might be the D (6 bases). CDR1 SQVTM and CDR2 ANQGSEA come from the germline V gene. V lost 3 bases to trimming and J lost 5 bases, with 13 bases between them. The CDR3 totals 14 residues. The CDR3 loop is CSVDLWGTTGELFF. As DNA, the CDR3 is TGCAGCGTTGACTTATGGGGGACTACCGGGGAGCTGTTTTTT.

V usage is TRBV11-2 and J usage is TRBJ2-3; TRBD2 agrees at 12 bases. The CDR3 length is 16 residues. Germline assignment: CDR1 SGHAT and CDR2 FQNNGV. The ends lost 5 bases at V and 1 base at J; junction bases unmatched: 4. Here the CDR3 reads CASSVTSGSGTDTQYF. The CDR3 bases are TGTGCCAGCAGCGTGACTAGCGGGAGTGGCACAGATACGCAGTATTTT.

The V and J genes are TRBV10-3 and TRBJ2-7; 7 nucleotides line up with TRBD2. This CDR3 has 14 amino acids. Germline CDR1 and CDR2: ENHRY and SYGVKD. V dropped 4 bases and J dropped 2; count of bases not matched to a gene: 5. For the CDR3, the DNA is TGTGCCATCAGTGTCGGGGAGGGTCCCTACGAGCAGTACTTC. Protein product: CAISVGEGPYEQYF.

The V gene is TRBV11-3, the J gene TRBJ2-5, with TRBD2 as a possible D gene (5 bases). Germline V gene sequence: CDR1 SGHNT, CDR2 YENEEA. Trimming shortened V by 8 bases and J by 5 bases, and 12 bases separated the two germline ends. This CDR3 is built from 12 residues. The CDR3 sequence: CASSDERETQYF. CDR3 coding DNA: TGTGCCAGCTCAGATGAGCGGGAGACCCAGTACTTC.

As DNA, the CDR3 is TGTGCCAGCTCAAGGGCTAGCGGGAGTATAAATGAGCAGTTCTTC. It specifies CASSRASGSINEQFF. The V and J genes are TRBV2 and TRBJ2-1; 10 bases are shared with TRBD2. Germline assignment: CDR1 SNHLY and CDR2 FYNNEI. The CDR3 contains 15 residues. V lost 8 bases to trimming and J lost 7 bases; unmatched junction nucleotides: 11.

The chain has TRBV28 and TRBJ1-1; a possible D gene is TRBD1 (5 bases). The V gene's germline CDR1 is MDHEN and CDR2 SYDVKM. The CDR3 loop spans 13 amino acids. Deletions cut 1 base from V and 10 bases from J, with 13 bases between. The CDR3 sequence is CASSLLVGGRAFF. CDR3 bases: TGTGCCAGCAGTTTATTGGTTGGGGGGAGAGCTTTCTTT.

This clone was observed once. V and J are TRBV19 and TRBJ1-1; TRBD1 matches 7 bases. The junction had 5 bases not matched to a gene; V was cut back by 4 bases and J by 6 bases. From germline, CDR1 is LNHDA and CDR2 SQIVND (reference sequence). The CDR3 is 13 amino acids. DNA for the CDR3: TGTGCCAGTAGTACCGGGACAGTTGCTGAAGCTTTCTTT. Its protein is CASSTGTVAEAFF.

This chain connects TRBV4-1 to TRBJ2-1; TRBD2 aligns across 15 bases. The CDR3 has 15 residues. Germline V lookup: CDR1 MGHRA, CDR2 YSYEKL. Trimming took 6 bases from V and 8 from J; bases not matched to a gene: 5. This CDR3 reads CASRPGLAGGDEQFF. CDR3 DNA sequence: TGCGCCAGCAGACCGGGACTAGCGGGAGGTGATGAGCAGTTCTTC.

V is TRBV7-9 and J is TRBJ1-1; D not resolved. Per germline, CDR1 SEHNR and CDR2 FQNEAQ (reference sequence). The CDR3 runs to 12 residues. The V gene lost 7 bases and the J gene lost 0 bases, with 6 bases spanning the gap. The CDR3: CASKRLNTEAFF. The CDR3 DNA reads as TGTGCCAGCAAGAGGCTGAACACTGAAGCTTTCTTT.

This chain uses TRBV5-6 with TRBJ1-2; 7 nucleotides align to TRBD1. Trimming took 4 bases from V and 3 from J; bases not matched to a gene: 3. The CDR3 runs 13 residues. Germline V gene data show CDR1 as SGHDT and CDR2 as YYEEEE. This chain's CDR3 is CASSPGQDYGYTF. CDR3 sequence (DNA): TGTGCCAGCAGCCCTGGACAGGACTATGGCTACACCTTC.

The chain is built from TRBV6-1 and TRBJ1-1; D uncertain. The CDR3 loop spans 14 amino acids. Germline CDR1 MNHNS, CDR2 SASEGT. V was trimmed by 8 bases and J by 4 bases, leaving 17 bases between them. The chain's CDR3 is CASVPRRVSTEAFF. The CDR3 nucleotides read TGTGCCAGCGTCCCCAGGAGGGTTAGCACTGAAGCTTTCTTT.

The J gene is TRBJ1-2, the V gene TRBV20-1; the D gene is possibly TRBD1 (5 bases). CDR1 is DFQATT and CDR2 is SNEGSKA in the germline V gene (reference sequence). With 6 bases removed from V and 4 bases from J, the gap between germline ends came to 9 bases. The CDR3 is 11 residues long. The CDR3 loop is CSAQDSYGYTF. The CDR3 nucleotides read TGCAGTGCCCAAGACAGCTATGGCTACACCTTC.

This clone has more than one count but fewer than ten. One junction end disagrees with the germline gene, perhaps due to a read error. The chain has TRBV7-7 and TRBJ2-7; no clear D gene. This CDR3 contains 13 residues. The germline gives CDR1 SSHAT, CDR2 FNYEAQ (reference sequence). CDR3 in amino acids: CASSLSTTNEQYF. CDR3 in DNA: TGTGCTAGCAGCTTAAGTACAACGAACGAGCAGTACTTC. Using reference TRBV7-7 and TRBJ2-7 for the parts outside the CDR3, the full variable domain is GAGVSQSPRYKVTKRGQDVTLRCDPISSHATLYWYQQALGQGPEFLTYFNYEAQPDKSGLPSDRFSAERPEGSISTLTIQRTEQRDSAMYRCASSLSTTNEQYFGPGTRLTVT.

The genes are TRBV5-8 and TRBJ1-5; D is ambiguous. CDR3 length equals 14 residues. With 2 bases removed from V and 3 bases from J, the gap between germline ends came to 9 bases. CDR1 is SGHTS and CDR2 is YDEGEE in the germline V gene. The CDR3 region has the DNA TGTGCCAGCAGCTTCCGGGGTTCCAATCAGCCCCAGCATTTT. It translates to CASSFRGSNQPQHF.

Only one count was recorded for this clone. The chain combines TRBV28 with TRBJ1-2; D is uncertain. This CDR3 has 12 residues. Trimming pared 1 base from V and 4 bases from J, leaving 4 bases between. Germline values: CDR1 MDHEN, CDR2 SYDVKM. This chain's CDR3 is CASSLSVYGYTF. DNA for the CDR3: TGTGCCAGCAGTTTATCAGTCTATGGCTACACCTTC.

The rearrangement uses TRBV6-5 and TRBJ2-7; possibly TRBD2 for D (5 bases). V was pared by 3 bases and J by 2 bases, with 11 bases between. CDR3 length: 14 amino acids. CDR1 and CDR2 from the germline V gene are MNHEY and SVGAGI. CDR3 sequence: CASSYTGIPYEQYF. CDR3 bases: TGTGCCAGCAGTTATACCGGGATTCCCTACGAGCAGTACTTC.

The rearrangement joins TRBV9 to TRBJ2-3; TRBD2 agrees at 11 bases. Germline V gene lookup returns CDR1 SGDLS and CDR2 YYNGEE. The junction had 0 bases not matched to a gene; V was cut back by 3 bases and J by 0 bases. This CDR3 spans 15 amino acids. DNA of the CDR3: TGTGCCAGCAGCGGACTAGCGGGGAGCACAGATACGCAGTATTTT. Translation gives CASSGLAGSTDTQYF.